What follows is one T cell receptor (beta chain) and its context. In this sample, this clonotype turned up many times. Its cognate antigen has yet to be identified. No base-level quality is on record; no much larger clone is a single base apart. Each patient had bone marrow sampled at the time of active disease. Isolation of bone marrow mononuclear cells was performed by Ficoll-Hypaque density gradient centrifugation. To remove myeloma plasma cells, the cells were labeled with CD138 magnetic microbeads on a MACS separator, and CD138-negative cells were then collected by negative selection. Flow cytometry on an Attune NxT with CD138 antibodies was used to check the purity of the isolated cells. TRIzol reagent was used to extract total RNA, which was then quantified with a NanoDrop spectrophotometer. For each patient, the CD138-negative bone marrow sample underwent paired RNA-seq and IR-seq. Starting from roughly 370 ng RNA, TCR libraries were constructed with the Immunoverse kit using molecular barcoded adaptors that cover the alpha/delta and beta/gamma chains. TCR library preparation used the same RNA that was used for transcriptome sequencing. An Illumina HiSeq 4000 with 2 x 150 cycles was used to sequence the TCR libraries. Per the source publication's procedure: Using MiXCR, which included quality filtering and error correction, TCR reads were aligned to human V, D, J and C references and then assembled into CDR3 clonotypes. The tcR package in R was used to analyze clonotype counts and gene usage diversity. For inspection of raw mapping reads, RNA-seq reads were mapped by STAR aligner version 2.5.3a onto GRCh37 of the human genome. To test how sequencing depth affects detected clonotypes, IR-seq fastq files were randomly downsampled with Seqtk 1.3. The public reads were run again by TCRdb, first through fastp at Q25 and then through MiXCR, and only productive beta chains were kept. One record per CDR3 amino acid sequence lists the most common genes and DNA. The V and J calls reflect TCRdb's pipeline rather than the authors' work. This sample gives roughly 90,000 distinct CDR3 sequences in total; roughly 21% of them show up just once. The biggest ten clones account for approximately 10% of the sample.

These data are taken from a study of read filtering for tumor transcriptome and immune sequencing (TCRdb year 2020). For the study in its entirety: The cohort consisted of about 17 male and roughly 15 female patients, with a mean age of roughly 66 years and an age range of roughly 45 to 90. TCR-region mapped reads per sample ranged from about 4.05 to 10.27 million with IR-seq versus only about 80 to 1,300 with RNA-seq. Under revised international staging, roughly eight patients fell into R-ISS I, about 17 into R-ISS II and six or seven into R-ISS III. Using the same bone marrow samples, the study compared TCR repertoires obtained by targeted immune repertoire sequencing with those obtained by bulk whole-transcriptome sequencing. One main goal was a read-filtering strategy for immune repertoire data, in particular deciding whether clonotypes backed by only one read should be removed. Whole-transcriptome libraries were prepared with the TruSeq RNA Access Library Prep Kit after DNase treatment.

The full study reports these points: Single-read clonotypes made up about 80% of clonotypes but only around 4% of total reads in IR-seq, compared with approximately 70% of clonotypes and under 45% of reads in RNA-seq. Rather than purified T cells, the sorted CD138-negative fraction was a mixed bone marrow immune population. IR-seq captured clonotypes at much higher depth and more reliably than RNA-seq, and smaller IR-seq throughput sufficed to identify most shared clonotypes. The correlation between IR-seq and RNA-seq shared clonotype proportions was increased by removal of single-read clonotypes.

CDR1 and CDR2 were assigned from the germline V gene (reference sequence) as SEHNR and FQNEAQ. There are 17 amino acids in the CDR3, from cysteine to phenylalanine inclusive. Here the CDR3 DNA is all that survives: 51 bases in frame from base 1. V has 0 bases trimmed and J has 7 bases trimmed; junction bases matching no gene number 9. This sequence was found in a donor over 35 with multiple myeloma. The chain was built from TRBV7-9 and TRBJ2-1; 10 central bases correspond to TRBD1. Sequenced sample: a population of CD138-negative cells sorted from bone marrow. The cell subset or site label here, explained by the study, means: bone marrow mononuclear cells depleted of CD138+ plasma/myeloma cells by negative magnetic selection. The CDR3 is CASSLARGQGIGNEQFF. The nucleotide sequence reads TGTGCCAGCAGCTTAGCCAGGGGACAGGGGATCGGAAATGAGCAGTTCTTC.